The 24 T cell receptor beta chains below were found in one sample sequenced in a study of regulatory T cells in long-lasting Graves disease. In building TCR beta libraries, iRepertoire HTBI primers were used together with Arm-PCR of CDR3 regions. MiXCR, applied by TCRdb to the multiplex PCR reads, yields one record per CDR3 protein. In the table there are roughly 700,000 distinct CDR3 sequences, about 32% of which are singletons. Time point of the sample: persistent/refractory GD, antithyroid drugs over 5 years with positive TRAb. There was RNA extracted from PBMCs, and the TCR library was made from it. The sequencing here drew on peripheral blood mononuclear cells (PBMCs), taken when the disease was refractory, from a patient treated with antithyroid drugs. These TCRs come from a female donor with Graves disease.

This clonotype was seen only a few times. CDR3 sequence (DNA): TGTGCCAGCGGAAGGGGGGGGCTTGAAGCTTTCTTT. It translates to CASGRGGLEAFF. The J gene is TRBJ1-1, the V gene TRBV6-2 or TRBV6-3, with a possible D match to TRBD1 (6 bases). The CDR3 covers 12 residues. Trimming shortened V by 8 bases and J by 7 bases, and 14 bases separated the two germline ends. Germline V gene data show CDR1 as MNHEY and CDR2 as SVGEGT.

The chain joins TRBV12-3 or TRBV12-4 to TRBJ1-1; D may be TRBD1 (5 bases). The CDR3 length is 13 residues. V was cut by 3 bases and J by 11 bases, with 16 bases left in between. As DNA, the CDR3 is TGTGCCAGCAGTTTTCTCCAGGGAAGAATGGCTTTCTTT. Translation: CASSFLQGRMAFF.

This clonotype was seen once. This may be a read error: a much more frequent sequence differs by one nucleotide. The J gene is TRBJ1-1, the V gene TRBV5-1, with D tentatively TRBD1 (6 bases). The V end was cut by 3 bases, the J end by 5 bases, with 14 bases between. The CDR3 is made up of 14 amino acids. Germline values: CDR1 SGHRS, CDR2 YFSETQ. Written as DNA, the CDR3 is TGCGCCAGCAGCTGGGTGGGGGCTTATACTGAAGCTTTCTTT. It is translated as CASSWVGAYTEAFF.

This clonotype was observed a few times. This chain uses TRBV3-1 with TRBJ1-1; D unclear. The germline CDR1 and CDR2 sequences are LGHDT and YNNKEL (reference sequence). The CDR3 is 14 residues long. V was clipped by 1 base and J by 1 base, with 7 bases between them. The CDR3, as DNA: TGTGCCAGCAGCCAAGGGGGTCGGAACACTGAAGCTTTCTTT. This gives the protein CASSQGGRNTEAFF.

The CDR3 coding sequence is TGTGCCATATTAAACCGGGGCCTAAGAACCCAGTACTTC. It encodes CAILNRGLRTQYF. The rearrangement links TRBV28 to TRBJ2-5; the D call may be TRBD1 or TRBD2 (5 bases each). Trimming shortened V by 10 bases and J by 8 bases, and 20 bases separated the two germline ends. The CDR3 totals 13 residues. The V gene's germline CDR1 is MDHEN and CDR2 SYDVKM.

The DNA of the CDR3 is TGTGCCAGCAGCCTCTACAGATCATGGAGGGAAAAACTGTTTTTT. Translating gives CASSLYRSWREKLFF. The V call is TRBV5-5, the J call TRBJ1-4; no firm D call. Germline-derived CDR1 and CDR2 are SGHKS and YYEKEE (reference sequence). The V gene lost 4 bases and the J gene lost 8 bases, with 18 bases spanning the gap. The CDR3 is 15 residues long.

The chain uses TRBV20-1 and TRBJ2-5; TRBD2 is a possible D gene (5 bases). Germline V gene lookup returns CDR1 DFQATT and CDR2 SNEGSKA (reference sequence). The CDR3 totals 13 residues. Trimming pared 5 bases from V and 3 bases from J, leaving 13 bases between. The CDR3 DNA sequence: TGCAGTGCTCCACGGACCGGGGAAGAGACCCAGTACTTC. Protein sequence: CSAPRTGEETQYF.

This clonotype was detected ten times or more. CDR3 sequence reads: CASSLWLAGASETQYF. The CDR3 region has the DNA TGTGCCAGCAGTTTATGGCTAGCGGGAGCGAGCGAGACCCAGTACTTC. V usage is TRBV27 and J usage is TRBJ2-5; 10 bases map to TRBD2. V gave up 1 base and J gave up 5 bases; unmatched junction bases: 7. Germline CDR1 MNHEY, CDR2 SMNVEV (reference sequence). The CDR3 length is 16 residues.

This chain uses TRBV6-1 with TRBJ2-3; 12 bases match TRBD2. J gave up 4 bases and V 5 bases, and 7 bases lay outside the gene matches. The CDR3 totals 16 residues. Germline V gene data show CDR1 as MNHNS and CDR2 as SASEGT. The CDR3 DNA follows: TGTGCCAGCAGTCGCGCGACTAGCGGGAGTGCAGATACGCAGTATTTT. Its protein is CASSRATSGSADTQYF.

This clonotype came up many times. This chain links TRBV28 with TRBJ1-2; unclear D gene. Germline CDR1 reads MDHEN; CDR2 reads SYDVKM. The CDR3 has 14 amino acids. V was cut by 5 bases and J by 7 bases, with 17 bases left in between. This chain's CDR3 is CASSANRTPVGYTF. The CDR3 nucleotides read TGTGCCAGCAGTGCAAACAGAACCCCGGTTGGCTACACCTTC.

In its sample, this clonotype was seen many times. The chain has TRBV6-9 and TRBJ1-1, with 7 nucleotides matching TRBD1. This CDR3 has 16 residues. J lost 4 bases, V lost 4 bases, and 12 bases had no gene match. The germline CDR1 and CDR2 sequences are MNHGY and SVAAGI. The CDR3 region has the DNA TGTGCCAGCAGTTTCCAAGTGGGGACAGACGCCACTGAAGCTTTCTTT. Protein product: CASSFQVGTDATEAFF.

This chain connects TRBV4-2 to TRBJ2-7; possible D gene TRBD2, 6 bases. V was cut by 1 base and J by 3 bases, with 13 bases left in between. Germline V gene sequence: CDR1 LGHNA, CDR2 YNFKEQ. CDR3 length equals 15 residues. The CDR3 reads CASSQASGPDYEQYF. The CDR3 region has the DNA TGTGCCAGCAGCCAAGCCAGCGGGCCCGACTACGAGCAGTACTTC.

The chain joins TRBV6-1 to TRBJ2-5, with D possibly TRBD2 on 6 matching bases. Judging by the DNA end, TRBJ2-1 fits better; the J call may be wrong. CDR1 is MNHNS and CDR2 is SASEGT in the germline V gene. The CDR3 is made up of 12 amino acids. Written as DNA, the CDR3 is TGTGCCAGCAGACTCTCGGGGGATGAGCAGTTCTTC. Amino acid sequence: CASRLSGDEQFF.

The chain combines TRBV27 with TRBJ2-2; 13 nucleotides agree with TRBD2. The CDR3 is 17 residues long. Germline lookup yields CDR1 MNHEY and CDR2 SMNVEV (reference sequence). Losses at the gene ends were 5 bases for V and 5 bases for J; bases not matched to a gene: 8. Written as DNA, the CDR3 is TGTGCCAGCAGTACATGGACTAGCGGGAGCAAAACCGGGGAGCTGTTTTTT. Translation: CASSTWTSGSKTGELFF.

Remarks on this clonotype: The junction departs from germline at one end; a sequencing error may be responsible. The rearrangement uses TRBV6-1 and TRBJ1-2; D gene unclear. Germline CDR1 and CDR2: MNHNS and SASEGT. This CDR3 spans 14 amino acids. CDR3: CASRAEVGVGGFTF. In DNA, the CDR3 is TGTGCCAGCAGGGCAGAAGTCGGGGTTGGTGGCTTCACCTTC.

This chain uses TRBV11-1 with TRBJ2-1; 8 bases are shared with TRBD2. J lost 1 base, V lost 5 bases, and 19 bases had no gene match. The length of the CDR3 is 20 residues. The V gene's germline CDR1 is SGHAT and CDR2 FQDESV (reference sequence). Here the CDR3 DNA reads TGTGCCAGCAGCCTACGGGACACTTTTTGGACTAGCCGATCCTACAATGAGCAGTTCTTC. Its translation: CASSLRDTFWTSRSYNEQFF.

The CDR3 DNA reads as TGTGCCAGCAGCTTATATCCCGGAAGGGACACTGAAGCTTTCTTT. It codes for CASSLYPGRDTEAFF. The V gene is TRBV7-7, the J gene TRBJ1-1; D is ambiguous. CDR1 is SSHAT and CDR2 is FNYEAQ in the germline V gene (reference sequence). The CDR3 contains 15 residues. Trimming stripped 2 bases from V and 3 bases from J, with 13 bases between.

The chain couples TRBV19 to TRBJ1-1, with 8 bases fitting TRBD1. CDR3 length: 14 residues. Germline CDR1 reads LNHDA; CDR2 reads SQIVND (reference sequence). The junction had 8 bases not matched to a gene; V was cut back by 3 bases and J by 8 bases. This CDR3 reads CASSISGGVVEAFF. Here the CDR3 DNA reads TGTGCCAGTAGTATTTCAGGGGGCGTAGTAGAAGCTTTCTTT.

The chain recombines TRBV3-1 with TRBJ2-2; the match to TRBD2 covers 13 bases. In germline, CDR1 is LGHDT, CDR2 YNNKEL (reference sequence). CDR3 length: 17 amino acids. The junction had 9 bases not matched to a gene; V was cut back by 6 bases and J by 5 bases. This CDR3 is CASRLRQGLAGTGELFF. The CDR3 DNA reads TGTGCCAGCAGGCTGCGCCAGGGACTAGCGGGAACCGGGGAGCTGTTTTTT.

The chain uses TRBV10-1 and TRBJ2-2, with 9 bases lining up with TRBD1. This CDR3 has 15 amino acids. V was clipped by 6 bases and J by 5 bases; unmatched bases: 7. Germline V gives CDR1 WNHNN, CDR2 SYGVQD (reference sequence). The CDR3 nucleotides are TGCGCCAGCAGCAAGGACAGGGGAGGGACCGGGGAGCTGTTTTTT. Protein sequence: CASSKDRGGTGELFF.

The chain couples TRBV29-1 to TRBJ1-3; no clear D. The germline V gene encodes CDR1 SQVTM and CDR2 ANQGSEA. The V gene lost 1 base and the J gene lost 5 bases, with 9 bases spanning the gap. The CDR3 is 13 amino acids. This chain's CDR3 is CSVEGRMRNTIYF. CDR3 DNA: TGCAGCGTTGAAGGCAGGATGAGAAACACCATATATTTT.

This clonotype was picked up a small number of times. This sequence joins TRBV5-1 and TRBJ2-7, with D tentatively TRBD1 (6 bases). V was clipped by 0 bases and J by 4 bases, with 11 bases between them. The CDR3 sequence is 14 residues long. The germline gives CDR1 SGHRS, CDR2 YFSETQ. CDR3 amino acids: CASSLETGWYEQYF. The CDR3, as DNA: TGCGCCAGCAGCTTGGAAACAGGGTGGTACGAGCAGTACTTC.

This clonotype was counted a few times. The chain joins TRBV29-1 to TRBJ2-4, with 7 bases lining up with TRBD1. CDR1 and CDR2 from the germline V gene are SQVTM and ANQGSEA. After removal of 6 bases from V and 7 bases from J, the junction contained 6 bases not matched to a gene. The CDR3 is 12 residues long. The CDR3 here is CSVLDRVNIQYF. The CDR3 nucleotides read TGCAGCGTCCTCGACAGGGTGAACATTCAGTACTTC.

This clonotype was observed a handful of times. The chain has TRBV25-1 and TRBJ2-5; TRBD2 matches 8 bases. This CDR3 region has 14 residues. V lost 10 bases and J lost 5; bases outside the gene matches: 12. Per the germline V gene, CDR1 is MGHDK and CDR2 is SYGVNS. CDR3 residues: CATNPGGPVETQYF. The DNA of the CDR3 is TGTGCCACCAACCCGGGAGGGCCTGTGGAGACCCAGTACTTC.